This T cell receptor beta chain was captured in a study of post-analysis software for immune sequencing data (dated by TCRdb to between 2015 and 2016). For context, the study as a whole: Recorded disease courses included relapsing-remitting, secondary progressive and progressive-relapsing multiple sclerosis, with some patients lacking subtype annotation. The patient repertoires were set against about 12 previously published healthy control repertoires from donors whose ages ranged from roughly 6 to 27 years. A subset of samples was prepared in parallel using single-end sample barcoding, then pooled and co-amplified after Illumina adapter ligation.

For CDR1 and CDR2, the germline V gene (reference sequence) lists DFQATT and SNEGSKA. Trimming takes 0 bases off V and 11 bases off J; junction bases not matched to a gene: 12. The CDR3 has 15 amino acids, counting the end cysteine and phenylalanine. The CDR3 DNA has 45 bases and is translated from base 1. On the study overall, not on this receptor specifically: Direct clustering with F measure revealed strong co-clustering of samples prepared in the same batch, which led to a batch-effect correction. Patients showed significantly higher frequencies than controls for about 5 TRBV segments, among them TRBV5-6, TRBV5-1 and TRBV20-1. The control group was slightly older than the multiple sclerosis patient group. Significantly lower normalized Chao1 diversity was found in multiple sclerosis patients than in controls, suggesting substantial peripheral T-cell clonal expansion.

TCR beta repertoires were profiled from peripheral blood of some 13 young patients with multiple sclerosis to demonstrate the VDJtools post-analysis software. The patients with multiple sclerosis were children and adolescents between roughly 6 and 17 years of age. With respect to this clonotype: Its target antigen remains unknown. The input lacks base qualities; no much larger clone sits a single base away.

The receptor library was made with PCR. TCRdb lists the instrument as Illumina HiSeq 2500. To reduce PCR and sequencing biases, unique molecular identifiers were built into the TCR beta cDNA libraries. Roughly 0.5 million cDNA molecules were obtained per 1 to 10 million input T cells, so each molecule approximated one T cell. The patient libraries were prepared and sequenced with the same protocol used for the earlier healthy control dataset. Samples belonging to the same batch were prepared together, multiplexed and sequenced on a shared HiSeq lane. The paper's processing steps were these. MIGEC was used to process the raw barcoded reads, and molecular identifier groups with only a single read were discarded before consensus assembly and CDR3 extraction. Clonotype tables were post-analysed with VDJtools, normalizing diversity by down-sampling all datasets to the smallest sample size. To correct batch-related cross-sample contamination, repertoire overlap clustering matched CDR3 amino acid sequences but not nucleotide sequences. The raw public reads went through TCRdb reprocessing: fastp at Q25, MiXCR clone calling, in-frame beta chains kept. When rows share a CDR3 protein, they turn into one entry using the most common DNA and genes. These V and J calls rely on TCRdb rather than the paper's analysis. This sample lists a few hundred thousand distinct CDR3 sequences; about 40% were detected once. The ten most abundant clones make up under 5% of the sample.

Sequenced input: blood. This chain is built from TRBV20-1 and TRBJ2-5, with 10 junctional bases fitting TRBD1. The TCR originated in a girl under 18 with multiple sclerosis. CDR3 reads: CSARDLGTGEEEQYF. The base sequence is TGCAGTGCTAGAGACCTAGGGACAGGGGAGGAGGAGCAGTACTTC.